The 28 T cell receptor beta chains below all came from one sample that was sequenced in a study of cytomegalovirus exposure and HLA in healthy donors. Amplification used 60 Vbeta primers and 13 Jbeta primers. Only in-frame clones appear in the TCRdb table, and some are missing; sequencing was by immunoSEQ multiplex PCR. Of approximately 180,000 clones listed, about three quarters were seen once; the top ten hold about 1.5%. Input material: PBMCs. These receptors came from a woman aged 25 to 39 in good health and CMV-seropositive.

The chain has TRBV20-1 and TRBJ2-4, with D tentatively TRBD2 (5 bases). This CDR3 has 11 amino acids. Trimming removed 0 bases from V and 9 bases from J, with 6 bases in between. The germline V gene encodes CDR1 DFQATT and CDR2 SNEGSKA (reference sequence). The CDR3 sequence: CSARETTIQYF. For the CDR3, the DNA is TGCAGTGCTAGAGAGACTACCATTCAGTACTTC.

The gene calls are TRBV10-3 and TRBJ2-7; 11 bases map to TRBD2. CDR1 and CDR2 from the germline V gene are ENHRY and SYGVKD. V lost 6 bases, J lost 6 bases, and 10 bases stayed unmatched. The length of the CDR3 is 15 residues. This CDR3 is CAISPSGTSGSEQYF. The CDR3 nucleotides read TGTGCCATCAGCCCCTCCGGGACTAGCGGCTCCGAGCAGTACTTC.

This clone was seen once. The chain links TRBV5-4 to TRBJ2-7; TRBD1 might be the D (5 bases). The CDR3 runs 14 residues. The V and J ends lost 2 bases and 0 bases respectively, with 9 bases between them. Germline V gene sequence: CDR1 SGHNT, CDR2 YYREEE (reference sequence). The CDR3 protein is CASSFNRNSYEQYF. CDR3 sequence (DNA): TGTGCCAGCAGCTTTAACAGGAACTCCTACGAGCAGTACTTC.

The chain couples TRBV7-8 to TRBJ2-1, with D possibly TRBD2 on 5 matching bases. CDR1 and CDR2 (germline): SGHVS, FQNEAQ. This CDR3 is 13 amino acids long. Trimming took 5 bases from V and 11 from J, leaving 16 bases between them. This CDR3 is CASSLYGEGKQFF. DNA of the CDR3: TGTGCCAGCAGCCTATACGGGGAAGGAAAGCAGTTCTTC.

This sequence joins TRBV27 and TRBJ1-1; tentatively, D is TRBD1 (5 bases). The CDR3 spans 14 residues. V lost 5 bases to trimming and J lost 4 bases, with 14 bases between them. Germline V gene lookup returns CDR1 MNHEY and CDR2 SMNVEV (reference sequence). The CDR3 loop is CASSHLGGGTEAFF. The CDR3 DNA sequence: TGTGCCAGCAGTCACTTGGGGGGGGGCACTGAAGCTTTCTTT.

A single count supports this clone. This chain uses TRBV28 with TRBJ2-7, with D possibly matching TRBD1 (6 bases). Looked up from germline, CDR1 is MDHEN and CDR2 is SYDVKM. The CDR3 consists of 12 residues. V was pared by 6 bases and J by 7 bases, with 13 bases between. The CDR3 here is CASRPGAGEQYF. CDR3 sequence (DNA): TGTGCCAGCAGACCAGGGGCAGGGGAGCAGTACTTC.

This clone was seen more than once but under ten times. The CDR3 spells CASSRGPNTEAFF. CDR3 nucleotides: TGTGCCAGCAGCCGTGGGCCGAACACTGAAGCTTTCTTT. V gene TRBV9 combines with J gene TRBJ1-1; D call uncertain. V gave up 4 bases and J gave up 1 base, with 8 bases separating them. Germline CDR1 SGDLS, CDR2 YYNGEE. The CDR3 is made up of 13 amino acids. Filled out from reference TRBV9 and TRBJ1-1, the complete variable domain reads DSGVTQTPKHLITATGQRVTLRCSPRSGDLSVYWYQQSLDQGLQFLIQYYNGEERAKGNILERFSAQQFPDLHSELNLSSLELGDSALYFCASSRGPNTEAFFGQGTRLTVV.

The V call is TRBV7-2, the J call TRBJ2-1; TRBD2 agrees at 13 bases. The CDR3 runs 15 residues. From germline, CDR1 is SGHTA and CDR2 FQGNSA. Trimming removed 1 base from V and 10 bases from J; junction bases left unmatched: 4. CDR3 nucleotide sequence: TGTGCCAGCAGCTTAGATGGGACTAGCGGGGCCGAGCAGTTCTTC. Protein: CASSLDGTSGAEQFF.

This sequence joins TRBV19 and TRBJ1-2, with D perhaps TRBD1 (6 bases). Trimming took off 1 base at V and 4 bases at J, with 13 bases between the two ends. Per germline, CDR1 LNHDA and CDR2 SQIVND (reference sequence). CDR3 length: 15 residues. The CDR3 reads CASSIGGGSSYGYTF. DNA of the CDR3: TGTGCCAGTAGTATAGGGGGGGGCTCCAGCTATGGCTACACCTTC.

This sequence joins TRBV27 and TRBJ1-5; 8 bases align to TRBD1. After removal of 5 bases from V and 5 bases from J, the junction contained 5 bases not matched to a gene. CDR3 length: 14 residues. Germline values: CDR1 MNHEY, CDR2 SMNVEV (reference sequence). CDR3 amino acids: CASSPGQVYQPQHF. The CDR3 bases are TGTGCCAGCAGTCCGGGACAGGTTTATCAGCCCCAGCATTTT.

This chain joins TRBV6-4 and TRBJ1-5, with D unresolved. CDR1 is MRHNA and CDR2 is SNTAGT in the germline V gene. V was cut by 3 bases and J by 3 bases, with 6 bases left in between. The CDR3 has 13 amino acids. The CDR3 sequence is CASSEADNQPQHF. DNA of the CDR3: TGTGCCAGCAGTGAGGCAGACAATCAGCCCCAGCATTTT.

The chain uses TRBV19 and TRBJ2-1; 12 nucleotides match TRBD2. Germline loops: CDR1 LNHDA, CDR2 SQIVND (reference sequence). This CDR3 contains 15 residues. Trimming cost V 10 bases and J 7 bases; bases outside gene matches: 11. The CDR3 sequence is CATLWTSGIENEQFF. The CDR3 nucleotides read TGTGCCACCCTGTGGACTAGCGGGATCGAGAATGAGCAGTTCTTC.

The chain employs TRBV6-5 and TRBJ2-5; D not certain. V lost 0 bases and J lost 7, with 12 bases in between. CDR3 size: 14 residues. Germline V gives CDR1 MNHEY, CDR2 SVGAGI. As DNA, the CDR3 is TGTGCCAGCAGTTACTCGAAAGTCGAGGCGACCCAGTACTTC. Residues: CASSYSKVEATQYF.

This chain uses TRBV12-5 with TRBJ2-2; D might be TRBD1 (6 bases). Germline CDR1 LGHNT, CDR2 FRNRAP. The CDR3 length is 19 residues. V lost 0 bases and J 3 bases, leaving 20 bases between the germline ends. The CDR3 loop reads CASGLVLFPQGLDTGELFF. The DNA for the CDR3 is TGTGCTAGTGGTTTGGTTCTCTTCCCCCAGGGGCTGGACACCGGGGAGCTGTTTTTT. Complete variable domain (other parts from reference TRBV12-5 and TRBJ2-2): DARVTQTPRHKVTEMGQEVTMRCQPILGHNTVFWYRQTMMQGLELLAYFRNRAPLDDSGMPKDRFSAEMPDATLATLKIQPSEPRDSAVYFCASGLVLFPQGLDTGELFFGEGSRLTVL.

CDR3 residues: CASSSWGDQPQHF. CDR3 DNA: TGTGCCAGCAGCTCTTGGGGGGATCAGCCCCAGCATTTT. This rearrangement joins TRBV7-2 to TRBJ1-5, with D possibly TRBD1 on 5 matching bases. The germline CDR1 and CDR2 sequences are SGHTA and FQGNSA. This CDR3 has 13 amino acids. Trimming took 4 bases from V and 5 from J, leaving 9 bases between them.

This chain joins TRBV25-1 and TRBJ2-2; 9 bases are a match to TRBD1. V shed 5 bases and J 6 bases; nucleotides not matched to a gene: 7. Germline V gives CDR1 MGHDK, CDR2 SYGVNS. This CDR3 contains 15 residues. CDR3 DNA: TGTGCCAGCAGTTTCGGACAGGGGTCTGCCGGGGAGCTGTTTTTT. Protein sequence: CASSFGQGSAGELFF.

The chain joins TRBV18 to TRBJ2-7; 7 bases match TRBD2. Per germline, CDR1 KGHSH and CDR2 LQKENI. The CDR3 runs 14 residues. V dropped 3 bases and J dropped 1; count of bases not matched to a gene: 3. In DNA, the CDR3 is TGTGCCAGCTCACCTAGCGGGCCTTCCTACGAGCAGTACTTC. This gives the protein CASSPSGPSYEQYF.

The V gene is TRBV23-1, the J gene TRBJ2-2, with TRBD2 identical over 10 bases. TRBV23-1 is treated as an ORF (open reading frame) with a function not yet certain. With V trimmed by 8 bases and J by 4 bases, 19 bases remained unmatched. This CDR3 comprises 19 residues. DNA for the CDR3: TGCGCCAGCTTCCCCTGTGGAAGGACTAGCGGAGCTTTCACCGGGGAGCTGTTTTTT. Its protein is CASFPCGRTSGAFTGELFF.

This chain links TRBV5-4 with TRBJ2-7; 12 nucleotides line up with TRBD2. V lost 4 bases to trimming and J lost 2 bases; unmatched junction nucleotides: 13. Looked up from germline, CDR1 is SGHNT and CDR2 is YYREEE (reference sequence). This CDR3 is 18 amino acids long. CDR3 sequence reads: CASSQRLAGVPPPYEQYF. CDR3 nucleotide sequence: TGTGCCAGCAGCCAACGACTAGCGGGAGTACCCCCCCCCTACGAGCAGTACTTC.

The chain links TRBV6-1 to TRBJ1-6; the D gene is possibly TRBD1 (6 bases). Germline-derived CDR1 and CDR2 are MNHNS and SASEGT. The length of the CDR3 is 13 residues. Between the trimmed V and J ends, which lost 7 bases and 13 bases, there was a span of 17 bases. The CDR3 spells CASNPSGGPPLHF. CDR3 in DNA: TGTGCCAGCAACCCTTCGGGGGGGCCGCCCCTCCACTTT.

The count of this clone is one. The rearrangement links TRBV29-1 to TRBJ1-1; D call uncertain. Germline CDR1 and CDR2: SQVTM and ANQGSEA. Deletions cut 4 bases from V and 4 bases from J, with 13 bases between. The CDR3 loop spans 13 amino acids. The CDR3 protein is CSVGMAVGTEAFF. DNA for the CDR3: TGCAGCGTTGGGATGGCGGTGGGCACTGAAGCTTTCTTT.

V gene TRBV27 combines with J gene TRBJ2-6; 11 nucleotides line up with TRBD1. After removal of 1 base from V and 1 base from J, the junction contained 0 bases not matched to a gene. This CDR3 has 17 amino acids. The V gene's germline CDR1 is MNHEY and CDR2 SMNVEV (reference sequence). This CDR3 is CASSLWDRGSGANVLTF. The CDR3 nucleotides read TGTGCCAGCAGTTTATGGGACAGGGGGTCTGGGGCCAACGTCCTGACTTTC.

This clone has a handful of counts. The chain recombines TRBV2 with TRBJ1-3, with D tentatively TRBD1 (6 bases). CDR3 size: 14 residues. Germline lookup yields CDR1 SNHLY and CDR2 FYNNEI. V lost 1 base and J 8 bases, leaving 12 bases between the germline ends. The CDR3 is CASSEGTGSHTIYF. The CDR3 nucleotides are TGTGCCAGCAGTGAAGGCACAGGGAGTCACACCATATATTTT. Filled out from reference TRBV2 and TRBJ1-3, the complete variable domain reads EPEVTQTPSHQVTQMGQEVILRCVPISNHLYFYWYRQILGQKVEFLVSFYNNEISEKSEIFDDQFSVERPDGSNFTLKIRSTKLEDSAMYFCASSEGTGSHTIYFGEGSWLTVV.

J is TRBJ2-7 and V is TRBV4-2; 16 bases align to TRBD2. There are 18 residues in the CDR3. The junction had 4 bases not matched to a gene; V was cut back by 1 base and J by 1 base. Germline CDR1 is LGHNA and CDR2 is YNFKEQ. The CDR3 coding sequence is TGTGCCAGCAGCCAAGGGGGACTAGCGGGAGGGTGGTCCTACGAGCAGTACTTC. It translates to CASSQGGLAGGWSYEQYF.

This chain links TRBV19 with TRBJ2-1; TRBD2 agrees at 9 bases. The ends lost 5 bases at V and 7 bases at J; junction bases unmatched: 6. Germline CDR1 is LNHDA and CDR2 is SQIVND (reference sequence). This CDR3 spans 14 amino acids. The CDR3 here is CASSLAGGWNEQFF. Here the CDR3 DNA reads TGTGCCAGTAGTCTTGCGGGAGGGTGGAATGAGCAGTTCTTC.

The chain recombines TRBV11-2 with TRBJ2-2; 9 bases are a match to TRBD1. The germline gives CDR1 SGHAT, CDR2 FQNNGV. Unmatched junction bases numbered 4, after V lost 5 bases and J lost 3 bases. The CDR3 has 15 residues. The DNA of the CDR3 is TGTGCCAGCAGCACCGGGACAGGGTACACCGGGGAGCTGTTTTTT. This translates into CASSTGTGYTGELFF.

Only a few counts were recorded for this clone. This chain connects TRBV4-1 to TRBJ1-2; TRBD1 might be the D (6 bases). CDR3 length: 16 amino acids. Germline V CDR1 and CDR2: MGHRA, YSYEKL. V lost 0 bases to trimming and J lost 4 bases, with 15 bases between them. In DNA form, the CDR3 reads TGCGCCAGCAGCCAAGATCCTTTTGGACAGAGCTATGGCTACACCTTC. Its translation: CASSQDPFGQSYGYTF.

The chain links TRBV15 to TRBJ1-5; 7 bases are shared with TRBD1. With 1 base clipped from V and 2 bases from J, the junction kept 8 bases outside the gene matches. The V gene's germline CDR1 is LNHNV and CDR2 YYDKDF (reference sequence). The CDR3 is made up of 17 amino acids. The CDR3 region has the DNA TGTGCCACCAGCAGAGTAACAGGGGCATTCGGCAATCAGCCCCAGCATTTT. Its translation: CATSRVTGAFGNQPQHF.